Below, one T cell receptor (beta chain) is given with its context. Germline V gene data show CDR1 as SGHVS and CDR2 as FNYEAQ. CDR3 size: 15 residues. J was trimmed by 1 base and V by 4 bases; bases with no gene match: 5. This sample is part of a study of blood T cell repertoires in COVID-19. Enrolled during active infection, Seattle patients were then followed longitudinally. Data came from immunoSEQ multiplex PCR; TCRdb stores just in-frame clones and leaves some out. Of roughly 200,000 clones in the sample, over 65% were seen once. Sequences were obtained from peripheral blood. This clonotype was obtained from a person aged 65-85 years with COVID-19, enrolled during active disease. V usage is TRBV7-6 and J usage is TRBJ2-3; 7 nucleotides line up with TRBD2. This CDR3 is CASSSAAGRTDTQYF. The CDR3 nucleotides are TGTGCCAGCAGCTCCGCAGCGGGGCGCACAGATACGCAGTATTTT.